This TCR beta chain was obtained from a study of early T cells in non-severe SARS-CoV-2 infection. This clonotype was seen repeatedly, ten times or more. One entry per CDR3 protein results from TCRdb running MiXCR on the 5' RACE reads. The sample shows over 35,000 distinct CDR3 sequences, 9.5% to 13% of them seen only once. The length of the CDR3 is 14 residues. Per germline, CDR1 LNHDA and CDR2 SQIVND (reference sequence). V lost 5 bases to trimming and J lost 2 bases, with 10 bases between them. The sequenced sample consisted of whole blood. The source of this sequence is an adult who was a healthcare worker with PCR-confirmed SARS-CoV-2 infection or an uninfected control (not recorded which). The gene calls are TRBV19 and TRBJ1-3, with D uncertain. CDR3 loop: CASSDPATGNTIYF. In nucleotides, the CDR3 is TGTGCCAGTAGTGATCCGGCTACTGGAAACACCATATATTTT.